The clone carrying this T cell receptor (beta chain) has ten or more counts. V was clipped by 6 bases and J by 4 bases; unmatched bases: 6. Germline CDR1 SQVTM, CDR2 ANQGSEA. The CDR3 has 12 amino acids. Unique molecular identifiers were incorporated during preparation of the TCRbeta library. Using its own MiXCR run on the PCR reads, TCRdb lists one record per CDR3 protein. The sample has fewer than 90,000 distinct CDR3 sequences, just under 7.5% seen once. The data stem from a study of T-cell reconstitution after alpha-beta-depleted transplantation in children. V and J are TRBV29-1 and TRBJ2-7, with TRBD1 matching over 7 bases. This TCR came from a human donor who donated a stem cell graft to a child with acute lymphoblastic leukemia. The sample was PBMCs from the stem cell graft donor, taken from the stem cell graft. The CDR3 DNA reads TGCAGCGTGATAAGGGGGCCTTACGAGCAGTACTTC. This sequence encodes CSVIRGPYEQYF.